A selection of T cell receptor beta chains follows, all from one sample in a study of blood T cell repertoires in COVID-19. Sequencing used immunoSEQ multiplex PCR; TCRdb keeps in-frame clones, though not all of them. The repertoire holds roughly 100,000 clones, with around 90% as singletons. Sequenced sample: peripheral blood. These receptors were collected from a man aged 45-65 years with active COVID-19. Both conserved end residues are part of each CDR3. The order of the fields is D gene, J gene, clone size, V gene, CDR3 DNA, CDR3 protein. D genes are given only for firm matches. Clone size is given for some rows only: seen once, a few or many times, or a class if the clone is expanded.

d_gene: TRBD2
j_gene: TRBJ2-7
abundance: NA
v_gene: TRBV27
CDR3nt: TGTGCCAGCAGTTTATACGGCCTAGCGGGTACCTACGAGCAGTACTTC
CDR3aa: CASSLYGLAGTYEQYF

d_gene: TRBD1
j_gene: TRBJ2-7
abundance: NA
v_gene: TRBV2
CDR3nt: TGTGCCAGCACCAGCCCCGTTCTGGGACAGGGCTCCTACGAGCAGTACTTC
CDR3aa: CASTSPVLGQGSYEQYF

d_gene: TRBD2
j_gene: TRBJ2-5
abundance: NA
v_gene: TRBV7-9
CDR3nt: TGTGCCAGCAGTCCCAGCGGGGGACAAGAGACCCAGTACTTC
CDR3aa: CASSPSGGQETQYF

d_gene: NA
j_gene: TRBJ1-4
abundance: NA
v_gene: TRBV5-5
CDR3nt: TGTGCCAGCAGCGCCCAGGGTTATGAAAAACTGTTTTTT
CDR3aa: CASSAQGYEKLFF

d_gene: NA
j_gene: TRBJ2-1
abundance: NA
v_gene: TRBV19
CDR3nt: TGTGCCAGTAGTATTAGATCCCCAGGGGGGATTAATGAGCAGTTCTTC
CDR3aa: CASSIRSPGGINEQFF

d_gene: TRBD1
j_gene: TRBJ1-4
abundance: NA
v_gene: TRBV15
CDR3nt: TGTGCCACCAGCAGAGATCCAGGGGGAAAACTGTTTTTT
CDR3aa: CATSRDPGGKLFF

d_gene: TRBD2
j_gene: TRBJ2-1
abundance: NA
v_gene: TRBV5-1
CDR3nt: TGCGCCAGCAGCTTGCTAGCGGGGGACTACAATGAGCAGTTCTTC
CDR3aa: CASSLLAGDYNEQFF

d_gene: TRBD1
j_gene: TRBJ1-4
abundance: once
v_gene: TRBV4-2
CDR3nt: TGTGCCAGCAGCCAGGGACAGGGGGCAACTAATGAAAAACTGTTTTTT
CDR3aa: CASSQGQGATNEKLFF

d_gene: TRBD1
j_gene: TRBJ2-5
abundance: NA
v_gene: TRBV18
CDR3nt: TGTGCCAGCTCACCAGGACAGGGCCAAGAGACCCAGTACTTC
CDR3aa: CASSPGQGQETQYF

d_gene: TRBD2
j_gene: TRBJ2-5
abundance: NA
v_gene: TRBV5-6
CDR3nt: TGTGCCAGCAGCTTGGTACGAGCGGGGGGCGTAGAGACCCAGTACTTC
CDR3aa: CASSLVRAGGVETQYF

d_gene: NA
j_gene: TRBJ2-7
abundance: NA
v_gene: TRBV5-6
CDR3nt: TGTGCCAGCAGCCGGCGGACAGCCACCTACGAGCAGTACTTC
CDR3aa: CASSRRTATYEQYF

d_gene: TRBD1
j_gene: TRBJ1-6
abundance: NA
v_gene: TRBV5-1
CDR3nt: TGCGCCAGCAGCTTACAGGGGGCGGATAATTCACCCCTCCACTTT
CDR3aa: CASSLQGADNSPLHF

d_gene: TRBD1
j_gene: TRBJ1-2
abundance: NA
v_gene: TRBV5-4
CDR3nt: TGTGCCAGCAGCCTGAGGGACAGGGGATTCAATGGCTACACCTTC
CDR3aa: CASSLRDRGFNGYTF

d_gene: TRBD1
j_gene: TRBJ1-6
abundance: NA
v_gene: TRBV2
CDR3nt: TGTGCCAGCAGCGATGGGACAGGGGGTTCACCCCTCCACTTT
CDR3aa: CASSDGTGGSPLHF

d_gene: TRBD1
j_gene: TRBJ1-2
abundance: NA
v_gene: TRBV5-7
CDR3nt: TGTGCCAGCAATCGAACAGGGGTAGACGGCTACACCTTC
CDR3aa: CASNRTGVDGYTF

d_gene: TRBD1
j_gene: TRBJ2-4
abundance: NA
v_gene: TRBV6-4
CDR3nt: TGTGCCAGCATAGGACAGGAGGCCAAAAACATTCAGTACTTC
CDR3aa: CASIGQEAKNIQYF

d_gene: TRBD2
j_gene: TRBJ2-3
abundance: NA
v_gene: TRBV9
CDR3nt: TGTGCCAGCAGCGTATCACCTAGCGGAAGCACAGATACGCAGTATTTT
CDR3aa: CASSVSPSGSTDTQYF

d_gene: NA
j_gene: TRBJ2-7
abundance: NA
v_gene: TRBV2
CDR3nt: TGTGCCAGCAGGGACATTGCCTACGAGCAGTACTTC
CDR3aa: CASRDIAYEQYF

d_gene: NA
j_gene: TRBJ2-3
abundance: NA
v_gene: TRBV15
CDR3nt: TGTGCCACCAGCGCAACACTAGAAATAAGAACGCAGTATTTT
CDR3aa: CATSATLEIRTQYF

d_gene: TRBD1
j_gene: TRBJ2-4
abundance: once
v_gene: TRBV14
CDR3nt: TGTGCCAGCAGCCAAGAAGGGAGAGTTAGGACAGGGAGGAACATTCAGTACTTC
CDR3aa: CASSQEGRVRTGRNIQYF

d_gene: NA
j_gene: TRBJ2-5
abundance: NA
v_gene: TRBV3-1/TRBV3-2
CDR3nt: TGTGCCAGCAGCCCAGGGGTCCAAGAGACCCAGTACTTC
CDR3aa: CASSPGVQETQYF

d_gene: TRBD1
j_gene: TRBJ2-1
abundance: NA
v_gene: TRBV5-1
CDR3nt: TGCGCCAGCATGGTCGCAGGGGGCTATGAGCAGTTCTTC
CDR3aa: CASMVAGGYEQFF

d_gene: NA
j_gene: TRBJ2-1
abundance: NA
v_gene: TRBV5-1
CDR3nt: TGCGCCAGCAGCGAGATGCCACAGGGAAATGAGCAGTTCTTC
CDR3aa: CASSEMPQGNEQFF

d_gene: TRBD2
j_gene: TRBJ2-1
abundance: NA
v_gene: TRBV7-2
CDR3nt: TGTGCCAGCAGCTTAGATGGGACTAGCGGGGGCTCTTTCAATGAGCAGTTCTTC
CDR3aa: CASSLDGTSGGSFNEQFF

d_gene: TRBD1
j_gene: TRBJ2-7
abundance: NA
v_gene: TRBV11-3
CDR3nt: TGTGCCAGCAGCAGGTCGACAGGGGTCGAGCAGTACTTC
CDR3aa: CASSRSTGVEQYF

d_gene: NA
j_gene: TRBJ1-1
abundance: NA
v_gene: TRBV6-5
CDR3nt: TGTGCCAGCACCGAGCAGGGCAGGGGATATACTGAAGCTTTCTTT
CDR3aa: CASTEQGRGYTEAFF

d_gene: NA
j_gene: TRBJ2-1
abundance: NA
v_gene: TRBV2
CDR3nt: TGTGCCATCGCTCGGTCTAGCGTTACCTACAATGAGCAGTTCTTC
CDR3aa: CAIARSSVTYNEQFF

d_gene: TRBD2
j_gene: TRBJ2-5
abundance: NA
v_gene: TRBV3-1/TRBV3-2
CDR3nt: TGTGCCAGCAGCCTCCTGTGGGGAGGGGTGGTGGAGACCCAGTACTTC
CDR3aa: CASSLLWGGVVETQYF

d_gene: TRBD2
j_gene: TRBJ2-1
abundance: NA
v_gene: TRBV4-3
CDR3nt: TGCGCCAGCAGCCAAGACAGGACTAGCGATGAGCAGTTCTTC
CDR3aa: CASSQDRTSDEQFF

d_gene: TRBD1
j_gene: TRBJ1-1
abundance: NA
v_gene: TRBV5-1
CDR3nt: TGCGCCAGCAGCGATGGACAGGGAGTAGGGAACACTGAAGCTTTCTTT
CDR3aa: CASSDGQGVGNTEAFF

d_gene: TRBD1
j_gene: TRBJ1-6
abundance: few
v_gene: TRBV19
CDR3nt: TGTGCCAGTGTACAGGGGGCAGGCAATTCACCCCTCCACTTT
CDR3aa: CASVQGAGNSPLHF

d_gene: NA
j_gene: TRBJ2-2
abundance: few
v_gene: TRBV7-2
CDR3nt: TGTGCCAGCAGCTCTGACACCGGGGAGCTGTTTTTT
CDR3aa: CASSSDTGELFF

d_gene: NA
j_gene: TRBJ1-2
abundance: NA
v_gene: TRBV15
CDR3nt: TGTGCCACCAGCAGAGATAGGAGCTATGGCTACACCTTC
CDR3aa: CATSRDRSYGYTF

d_gene: TRBD1
j_gene: TRBJ1-1
abundance: NA
v_gene: TRBV29-1
CDR3nt: TGCAGCGTTGGTAGGGGCCTAACCAGGGGGATGAACACTGAAGCTTTCTTT
CDR3aa: CSVGRGLTRGMNTEAFF

d_gene: TRBD1
j_gene: TRBJ1-5
abundance: NA
v_gene: TRBV30
CDR3nt: TGTGCCTGGAAACAGGGGAAAGGCAATCAGCCCCAGCATTTT
CDR3aa: CAWKQGKGNQPQHF

d_gene: TRBD2
j_gene: TRBJ2-3
abundance: NA
v_gene: TRBV10-1
CDR3nt: TGCGCCAGAGTTGGCGGGGGGGCGAAAGATACGCAGTATTTT
CDR3aa: CARVGGGAKDTQYF

d_gene: TRBD2
j_gene: TRBJ2-5
abundance: NA
v_gene: TRBV11-2
CDR3nt: TGTGCCAGCAGCTTAGATTGGCGCCTAGCGGGGGGGCTCAACCAAGAGACCCAGTACTTC
CDR3aa: CASSLDWRLAGGLNQETQYF

d_gene: NA
j_gene: TRBJ2-3
abundance: NA
v_gene: TRBV2
CDR3nt: TGTGCCAGCAGTGGGATGTGGGGCGAGAGGCAGTATTTT
CDR3aa: CASSGMWGERQYF

d_gene: NA
j_gene: TRBJ1-3
abundance: NA
v_gene: TRBV5-1
CDR3nt: TGCGCCAGCAGCTTGGAGGGGTCCGGTGGAAACACCATATATTTT
CDR3aa: CASSLEGSGGNTIYF

d_gene: NA
j_gene: TRBJ1-2
abundance: NA
v_gene: TRBV6-6
CDR3nt: TGTGCCAGCAGTTACTCATCGGGGGAAGGCTACACCTTC
CDR3aa: CASSYSSGEGYTF

d_gene: TRBD2
j_gene: TRBJ2-2
abundance: once
v_gene: TRBV10-3
CDR3nt: TGTGCCATATCCGGGGGGGCCGGGACCGGGGAGCTGTTTTTT
CDR3aa: CAISGGAGTGELFF

d_gene: NA
j_gene: TRBJ2-1
abundance: NA
v_gene: TRBV3-1/TRBV3-2
CDR3nt: TGTGCCAGCAGCCAATTGCGGAATGAGCAGTTCTTC
CDR3aa: CASSQLRNEQFF

d_gene: TRBD1
j_gene: TRBJ2-2
abundance: once
v_gene: TRBV5-4
CDR3nt: TGTGCCAGCAGCTTGAATGGGGACAGGGGTATTGCCGGGGAGCTGTTTTTT
CDR3aa: CASSLNGDRGIAGELFF

d_gene: NA
j_gene: TRBJ1-3
abundance: NA
v_gene: TRBV11-1
CDR3nt: TGTGCCAGCAGCCTAGAGGGGCCTGGAAACACCATATATTTT
CDR3aa: CASSLEGPGNTIYF

d_gene: TRBD1
j_gene: TRBJ2-5
abundance: once
v_gene: TRBV10-3
CDR3nt: TGTGCCACCACAGGGGGCGGGGAGACCCAGTACTTC
CDR3aa: CATTGGGETQYF

d_gene: NA
j_gene: TRBJ2-7
abundance: NA
v_gene: TRBV15
CDR3nt: TGTGCCACCAGCAGATCGGTTCTGGCGGGGTATGAAGAGCAGTACTTC
CDR3aa: CATSRSVLAGYEEQYF

d_gene: NA
j_gene: TRBJ1-5
abundance: NA
v_gene: TRBV10-3
CDR3nt: TGTGCCACCGGTACCGCTGGCAATCAGCCCCAGCATTTT
CDR3aa: CATGTAGNQPQHF

d_gene: TRBD1
j_gene: TRBJ2-3
abundance: NA
v_gene: TRBV7-3
CDR3nt: TGTGCCAGCAGCTTAACCGGGGCAGGGGGCGCTGCAGATACGCAGTATTTT
CDR3aa: CASSLTGAGGAADTQYF

d_gene: NA
j_gene: TRBJ2-5
abundance: NA
v_gene: TRBV5-5
CDR3nt: TGTGCCAGCAGCTTTGTGGGGCAAGGAGAGACCCAGTACTTC
CDR3aa: CASSFVGQGETQYF

d_gene: TRBD1
j_gene: TRBJ1-2
abundance: NA
v_gene: TRBV30
CDR3nt: TGTGCCTGGAGTGTACGAGGGGGCTACTATGGCTACACCTTC
CDR3aa: CAWSVRGGYYGYTF